A selection of T cell receptor beta chains follows, all from one sample in a study of cytomegalovirus exposure and HLA in healthy donors. This table comes from immunoSEQ multiplex PCR, and its TCRdb copy is limited to in-frame clones, with some not included. The sample lists approximately 210,000 clones, over 60% seen once, with approximately 2% in the top ten. Specimen: PBMCs. The receptors shown here come from a male donor in good health and CMV-seronegative. The CDR3 runs from the conserved cysteine through the conserved F or W. A D gene is named only where the DNA matches it firmly. Only some rows state a clone size, as once, few, many or a class for expanded clones.

J,size,V,D,DNA,CDR3
TRBJ2-3,.,TRBV6-4,TRBD2,TGTGCCAGCACTATGACTAGCGGGGGCTCGCAGTATTTT,CASTMTSGGSQYF
TRBJ2-1,.,TRBV4-2,TRBD2,TGTGCCAGCAGCCAAGCTGTCGGGGGGACGGATGAGCAGTTCTTC,CASSQAVGGTDEQFF
TRBJ2-1,.,TRBV7-9,.,TGTGCCAGCAGTCCTAGCGTTCGCTCCTACAATGAGCAGTTCTTC,CASSPSVRSYNEQFF
TRBJ2-7,.,TRBV28,TRBD1,TGTGCCAGCAGTTCGAGTGACAGGGGGCTCTACGAGCAGTACTTC,CASSSSDRGLYEQYF
TRBJ1-1,.,TRBV19,TRBD1,TGTGCCAGTAGTATCGGACAGGGGAACACTGAAGCTTTCTTT,CASSIGQGNTEAFF
TRBJ1-1,few,TRBV4-3,.,TGCGCCAGCAGCCCGTACAGAGGGACTGAAGCTTTCTTT,CASSPYRGTEAFF
TRBJ2-5,once,TRBV7-2,.,TGTGCCAGCAGCTTGCTCCGGGAGACCCAGTACTTC,CASSLLRETQYF
TRBJ1-4,once,TRBV7-2,.,TGTGCCAGCAGCTTAACAGGGAGGGATGAAAAACTGTTTTTT,CASSLTGRDEKLFF
TRBJ1-2,.,TRBV5-7,.,TGTGCCAACGAGGAACAGGGCTATGGCTACACCTTC,CANEEQGYGYTF
TRBJ1-3,.,TRBV7-6,.,TGTGCCAGCAGCTTATTTGGGTCCACAATGGCGGGGTCTGGAAACACCATATATTTT,CASSLFGSTMAGSGNTIYF
TRBJ2-1,.,TRBV11-3,.,TGTGCCAGCAGCCTCAGGGGGCGGGAGAGAGAGGATGAGCAGTTCTTC,CASSLRGREREDEQFF
TRBJ2-3,.,TRBV19,TRBD2,TGTGCCAGTAGTCACCCCGAGAGACTAGCGGGGGGCGTAACTCCTAATACGCAGTATTTT,CASSHPERLAGGVTPNTQYF
TRBJ2-7,few,TRBV7-9,TRBD2,TGTTCCAGCAGCTTACTAGCGGGGGGGCCCAACGAGCAGTACTTC,CSSSLLAGGPNEQYF
TRBJ2-7,.,TRBV27,TRBD1,TGTGCCAGCAGTTTATCCGGGACAGGCGCGACCGAGCAGTACTTC,CASSLSGTGATEQYF
TRBJ1-2,.,TRBV6-1,TRBD1,TGTGCCAGCAGTGCTGAGACAGGGACATCGAACACCTTC,CASSAETGTSNTF
TRBJ2-7,.,TRBV9,.,TGTGCCAGCAGCGTAGACGGTTCTAGGTACGAGCAGTACTTC,CASSVDGSRYEQYF
TRBJ2-7,.,TRBV27,TRBD2,TGTGCCAGCACCGGGACTAGCGGGAGTGCGTTACACGAGCAGTACTTC,CASTGTSGSALHEQYF
TRBJ1-4,.,TRBV5-1,TRBD1,TGCGCCAGCAGCTTGGAGGCAGGGGGCGAAAAACTGTTTTTT,CASSLEAGGEKLFF
TRBJ1-6,.,TRBV14,TRBD1,TGTGCCAGCAGCCAAGTTCCAGGGGGGATGTCACCCCTCCACTTT,CASSQVPGGMSPLHF
TRBJ2-7,.,TRBV27,.,TGTGCCAGCGTTCGAAGGGGCGGATTGAACTACGAGCAGTACTTC,CASVRRGGLNYEQYF
TRBJ2-1,once,TRBV6-5,TRBD1,TGTGCCAGCAGTTCACGTCCAGGGGGCATGATGAATGAGCAGTTCTTC,CASSSRPGGMMNEQFF
TRBJ1-5,.,TRBV28,TRBD1,TGTGCCAGCGGAAAGACAGGGGTCAATCAGCCCCAGCATTTT,CASGKTGVNQPQHF
TRBJ2-3,once,TRBV29-1,.,TGCAGCGTCGGTCCGTTGGGCACAGATACGCAGTATTTT,CSVGPLGTDTQYF
TRBJ1-2,.,TRBV9,TRBD1,TGTGCCAGCAGCGTAGATGGGGGACAGGGGTACTATGGCTACACCTTC,CASSVDGGQGYYGYTF
TRBJ2-2,.,TRBV28,TRBD1,TGTGCCAGCAGTTTACGAGGGGGCTCCGGGCCCGGGGAGCTGTTTTTT,CASSLRGGSGPGELFF
TRBJ2-1,.,TRBV5-1,TRBD2,TGCGCCAGCTTACGGGAACCGGGACTAGCAGCCAATGAGCAGTTCTTC,CASLREPGLAANEQFF
TRBJ2-7,few,TRBV9,.,TGTGCCAGCAGCGAACGGGACTCAACTTACGAGCAGTACTTC,CASSERDSTYEQYF
TRBJ2-3,.,TRBV5-4,TRBD1,TGTGCCAGCAGCCTGCAAGGGGGCCGGGTCTTACTCACAGATACGCAGTATTTT,CASSLQGGRVLLTDTQYF
TRBJ2-1,.,TRBV5-1,.,TGCGCCAGCAGCTCTTTGAGGGTTTCGTTTGGCAATGAGCAGTTCTTC,CASSSLRVSFGNEQFF
TRBJ2-3,.,TRBV7-6,TRBD2,TGTGCCAGCAGCCCAACTAGCGGGGCGAGCACAGATACGCAGTATTTT,CASSPTSGASTDTQYF
TRBJ2-1,once,TRBV11-2,.,TGTGCCAGCAGCTTAGGGGCAGGGAATGAGCAGTTCTTC,CASSLGAGNEQFF
TRBJ1-5,.,TRBV29-1,TRBD1,TGCAGCGTCTGGACAGGGCTAAATCAGCCCCAGCATTTT,CSVWTGLNQPQHF
TRBJ1-5,.,TRBV7-8,TRBD1,TGTGCCAGCAGCTTAGCGGCAGGGGGCAGCTTAGGCAATCAGCCCCAGCATTTT,CASSLAAGGSLGNQPQHF
TRBJ2-2,.,TRBV6-6,.,TGTGCCAGCAAAGGGAGGACAGGACACACCGGGGAGCTGTTTTTT,CASKGRTGHTGELFF
TRBJ2-5,.,TRBV6-5,.,TGTGCCAGCAGTTTAGGACACCAAGGGACCCAGTACTTC,CASSLGHQGTQYF
TRBJ2-3,.,TRBV9,.,TGTGCCAGCAGCGTAGGGGCGCTGAATGGGGATACGCAGTATTTT,CASSVGALNGDTQYF
TRBJ1-3,once,TRBV6-5,.,TGTGCCAGCATTATTACGGCAGGGGCGGGAAACACCATATATTTT,CASIITAGAGNTIYF
TRBJ2-1,.,TRBV7-6,.,TGTGCCAGCAGCCCTTCCGCCTACAATGAGCAGTTCTTC,CASSPSAYNEQFF
TRBJ1-1,.,TRBV11-2,.,TGTGCCAGCAGCTCGCTCCGAAAGCACACTGAAGCTTTCTTT,CASSSLRKHTEAFF
TRBJ1-2,.,TRBV28,TRBD1,TGTGCCAGCGGAGACAGGGGCTATGGCTACACCTTC,CASGDRGYGYTF
TRBJ2-7,.,TRBV9,.,TGTGCCAGCAGCGTAGGGTCCTCGGGCGAGCAGTACTTC,CASSVGSSGEQYF
TRBJ1-1,.,TRBV7-9,TRBD1,TGTGCCAGCAGCTTAACCGCAGACAGGGGTAGTACTGAAGCTTTCTTT,CASSLTADRGSTEAFF
TRBJ2-5,.,TRBV4-1,TRBD1,TGCGCCAGCAGCCACGGGGGACAGGGTGGGTTGACCCAGTACTTC,CASSHGGQGGLTQYF
TRBJ2-5,.,TRBV27,.,.,CASSFFGQGETQYF
TRBJ2-7,.,TRBV27,.,TGTGCCAGCAAACACGACACGGTTCTCAACGAGCAGTACTTC,CASKHDTVLNEQYF
TRBJ1-5,few,TRBV9,.,TGTGCCAGCAGCGTAGGCGGGGGCCGCAATCAGCCCCAGCATTTT,CASSVGGGRNQPQHF
TRBJ2-1,.,TRBV27,TRBD2,TGTGCCAGCAGTTTAGGGACTAGACTCTACAATGAGCAGTTCTTC,CASSLGTRLYNEQFF
TRBJ1-4,.,TRBV7-8,TRBD1,TGTGCCAGCAGCTGGGACAGGGTTGAAAAACTGTTTTTT,CASSWDRVEKLFF